The next 9 T cell receptor beta chains were all read from a single sample in a study of metastatic and nonmetastatic thyroid tumors. All patients were treatment-naive before thyroid surgery. TCRdb re-called the PCR reads via MiXCR. The table records approximately 25,000 clones, about 24% of them present only once. The sample comprised blood. Every receptor here comes from a male donor with papillary thyroid cancer or a benign thyroid nodule (not recorded which). Some clones in this sample may be carry-over from other donors' samples.

The J gene is TRBJ1-2, the V gene TRBV11-2; 7 positions agree with TRBD1. CDR1 SGHAT and CDR2 FQNNGV come from the germline V gene. Unmatched junction bases numbered 9, after V lost 6 bases and J lost 8 bases. This CDR3 spans 13 amino acids. The CDR3 nucleotides read TGTGCCAGCAGTCTCGGGACAGAGTTGGGCTACACCTTC. Protein: CASSLGTELGYTF.

A remark on this clone: With a much larger clone just one base away, this may be a read error. The rearrangement uses TRBV7-6 and TRBJ2-5; D gene ambiguous. The CDR3 covers 14 residues. The V end lost 8 bases, the J end lost 2 bases, and 15 bases lay between the germline ends. Germline loops: CDR1 SGHVS, CDR2 FNYEAQ. The CDR3 region has the DNA TGTGCCAGCCGCGTATACTCACAGCAAGAGACCCAGTACTTC. Translated: CASRVYSQQETQYF.

This clone came up once. The CDR3 carries no conserved terminal phenylalanine or tryptophan, so it likely arises from a read error. V gene TRBV6-1 combines with J gene TRBJ2-7; D remains unclear. Germline lookup yields CDR1 MNHNS and CDR2 SASEGT. V lost 4 bases and J lost 2, with 15 bases in between. There are 15 residues in the CDR3. CDR3 coding DNA: TGTGCCAGCAGTGTCATCCACCCCGCCCCCTACGAGCAGTACTTA. This translates into CASSVIHPAPYEQYL.

This clone was detected many times. The V gene is TRBV20-1, the J gene TRBJ1-2; 7 bases are a match to TRBD1. The CDR3 totals 14 residues. V shed 2 bases and J 4 bases; nucleotides not matched to a gene: 7. CDR1 is DFQATT and CDR2 is SNEGSKA in the germline V gene (reference sequence). CDR3 nucleotides: TGCAGTGCTAGACTACAGGGGCGGACCTATGGCTACACCTTC. This encodes CSARLQGRTYGYTF.

This clone was detected a few times. The J gene is TRBJ2-7, the V gene TRBV6-2 or TRBV6-3; D might be TRBD1 (6 bases). This CDR3 is 15 amino acids long. V lost 3 bases to trimming and J lost 0 bases, with 12 bases between them. Germline CDR1 MNHEY, CDR2 SVGEGT. The CDR3 DNA is TGTGCCAGCAGTTATGTGGGGGCGGACTCCTACGAGCAGTACTTC. Translating gives CASSYVGADSYEQYF.

On this clone: An end of the junction differs from the germline gene, which may be a read error. The rearrangement uses TRBV10-3 and TRBJ1-2; perhaps TRBD1 as D (6 bases). Germline V CDR1 and CDR2: ENHRY, SYGVKD. The CDR3 is 13 amino acids. The CDR3 nucleotides read TGCGCCATCGGGCGGGGGGCAGACTATGGCTACACCTTC. Encoded protein: CAIGRGADYGYTF.

This clone was found many times. This sequence joins TRBV5-4 and TRBJ2-3; D remains unclear. Trimming took 0 bases from V and 5 from J, leaving 16 bases between them. CDR3 size: 16 residues. CDR1 and CDR2 (germline): SGHNT, YYREEE (reference sequence). CDR3 protein: CASSLEAGGLGDTQYF. For the CDR3, the DNA is TGTGCCAGCAGCTTGGAGGCTGGTGGGCTGGGAGATACGCAGTATTTT.

This clone was observed many times. V and J are TRBV5-4 and TRBJ2-7; D ambiguous. Deletions cut 0 bases from V and 6 bases from J, with 10 bases between. Germline loops: CDR1 SGHNT, CDR2 YYREEE (reference sequence). The CDR3 is 13 residues long. The CDR3 DNA is TGTGCCAGCAGCTTGGTTCCTGCCGGCGAGCAGTACTTC. This codes for CASSLVPAGEQYF.

The gene calls are TRBV7-9 and TRBJ1-5, with D uncertain. There are 14 residues in the CDR3. The germline gives CDR1 SEHNR, CDR2 FQNEAQ (reference sequence). The V end was cut by 5 bases, the J end by 6 bases, with 14 bases between. CDR3 bases: TGTGCCAGCAGCCCCCCATGGCCAGGTCAGCCCCAGCATTTT. It codes for CASSPPWPGQPQHF.